The entry below gives a single T cell receptor (beta chain) sequence along with its context. CDR3 length: 15 residues. The investigators sampled blood at baseline, at cycle 4 day 1, and at cycle 7 day 1. Libraries were prepared by immunoSEQ multiplex PCR; TCRdb keeps only in-frame clonotypes and omits some of them. The repertoire consists of roughly 60,000 clones, with approximately 90% occurring once and the leading ten covering 3.9%. This entry is derived from a study of OX40 agonist ivuxolimab in advanced cancers. Study context: Mean age roughly 65 years, range roughly 23 to 79; around 80% male.

The rearrangement uses TRBV21-1 and TRBJ1-2. TRBV21-1 is assigned pseudogene status. The source material was CD4+ or CD8+ T cells sorted from blood, sampled in a trial of the OX40 agonist ivuxolimab. This receptor was obtained from an adult with an advanced solid tumor such as melanoma, head and neck, liver or kidney cancer. In DNA form, the CDR3 reads TGTGCCAGCAGCAAGGAACGGGGAGGGGGCTATGGCTACACCTTC. It codes for CASSKERGGGYGYTF.